The 8 T cell receptor beta chains below all came from one sample that was sequenced in a study of T cells in Graves' hyperthyroidism and ophthalmopathy. Using RNA transcripts as the source, TCR beta CDR3 regions were amplified. Using the HTBI primer set, a first-round RT-PCR was run on the TCR CDR3. TCRdb reprocessed the multiplex PCR reads with MiXCR, giving one entry per CDR3 protein. This sample has some 550,000 distinct CDR3 sequences, with less than 25% found just once. The material sequenced was blood. These receptors all stem from a man between 18 and 35 years old with Graves' hyperthyroidism.

The chain joins TRBV11-3 to TRBJ2-5; D perhaps matches TRBD1 (5 bases). Per germline, CDR1 SGHNT and CDR2 YENEEA. V was trimmed by 7 bases and J by 2 bases, leaving 20 bases between them. The CDR3 runs to 16 residues. The CDR3 DNA reads TGTGCCAGCACCGCGTCCCAGGGTTACGGGCAAGAGACCCAGTACTTC. Translation: CASTASQGYGQETQYF.

The chain employs TRBV12-3 or TRBV12-4 and TRBJ1-5; D is unclear. The CDR3 consists of 12 residues. V lost 3 bases and J 6 bases, leaving 6 bases between the germline ends. The chain's CDR3 is CASSLEFQPQHF. CDR3 in DNA: TGTGCCAGCAGTTTGGAATTTCAGCCCCAGCATTTT.

The chain uses TRBV6-1 and TRBJ1-2; D possibly corresponds to TRBD1 (6 bases). Trimming stripped 6 bases from V and 6 bases from J, with 17 bases between. Germline CDR1 is MNHNS and CDR2 is SASEGT. The CDR3 is 14 residues long. The CDR3 coding sequence is TGTGCCAGCAGCTCGCCCGACAGGCGGGATGGCTACACCTTC. Its translation is CASSSPDRRDGYTF.

The rearrangement uses TRBV6-1 and TRBJ1-2; D unresolved. Trimming left V 5 bases short and J 4 bases short, with 5 bases between. CDR3 size: 11 residues. In germline, CDR1 is MNHNS, CDR2 SASEGT. In nucleotides, the CDR3 is TGTGCCAGCAGTCCAGCCTATGGCTACACCTTC. Translation: CASSPAYGYTF.

This clonotype occurred many times. CDR3 in DNA: TGTGCCAGCAGTTTACCCGCTAGCACTGAAGCTTTCTTT. It is translated as CASSLPASTEAFF. The chain joins TRBV28 to TRBJ1-1; D is unresolved. Trimming shortened V by 2 bases and J by 4 bases, and 8 bases separated the two germline ends. The CDR3 sequence is 13 residues long. Per the germline V gene, CDR1 is MDHEN and CDR2 is SYDVKM. The complete variable domain, with remaining parts taken from reference TRBV28 and TRBJ1-1, reads DVKVTQSSRYLVKRTGEKVFLECVQDMDHENMFWYRQDPGLGLRLIYFSYDVKMKEKGDIPEGYSVSREKKERFSLILESASTNQTSMYLCASSLPASTEAFFGQGTRLTVV.

This clonotype was seen many times. The chain couples TRBV7-9 to TRBJ1-1; the D is unclear. CDR3 length equals 15 residues. Germline V lookup: CDR1 SEHNR, CDR2 FQNEAQ (reference sequence). Between the trimmed V and J ends, which lost 5 bases and 2 bases, there was a span of 15 bases. The CDR3 DNA sequence: TGTGCCAGCAGCCCCGGGGTGTTGTTAAACACTGAAGCTTTCTTT. It encodes CASSPGVLLNTEAFF.

The gene calls are TRBV6-2 or TRBV6-3 and TRBJ2-5; no reliable D call. The CDR3 has 12 residues. The germline V gene encodes CDR1 MNHEY and CDR2 SVGEGT. Trimming left V 8 bases short and J 7 bases short, with 14 bases between. The CDR3 sequence: CASGLPRGTQYF. For the CDR3, the DNA is TGTGCCAGCGGCCTCCCAAGAGGGACCCAGTACTTC.

This sequence joins TRBV11-1 and TRBJ1-1, with TRBD1 as a possible D gene (6 bases). CDR1 and CDR2 from the germline V gene are SGHAT and FQDESV (reference sequence). This CDR3 spans 17 amino acids. The V end lost 4 bases, the J end lost 0 bases, and 18 bases lay between the germline ends. CDR3 sequence reads: CASSSGQLTILNTEAFF. The CDR3 DNA reads as TGTGCCAGCAGCTCTGGACAGCTGACGATTCTGAACACTGAAGCTTTCTTT.